The 2 T cell receptor beta chains reported below all come from one sample, sequenced in a study of identical twins. TCRdb passed the 5' RACE reads through MiXCR, listing each CDR3 protein once. The table lists hundreds of thousands of distinct CDR3 sequences, approximately 13% of them singletons. Separately, the same data were catalogued under a study of yellow fever vaccine responses in identical twins.

The source material was PBMCs. All receptors come from a woman under 30 in good health.

The chain links TRBV29-1 to TRBJ2-1; tentative D call: TRBD1 (5 bases). V was cut by 1 base and J by 4 bases, with 17 bases left in between. The CDR3 has 16 amino acids. Germline assignment: CDR1 SQVTM and CDR2 ANQGSEA. The CDR3 loop is CSVEGATQGVYNEQFF. The CDR3 DNA follows: TGCAGCGTTGAAGGGGCTACGCAAGGGGTTTACAATGAGCAGTTCTTC.

The table lists this clonotype with a few counts. The chain employs TRBV29-1 and TRBJ2-1, with 10 bases matching TRBD2. V shed 5 bases, J shed 0 bases, and the junction held 10 bases outside the gene matches. This CDR3 region has 17 residues. CDR1 SQVTM and CDR2 ANQGSEA come from the germline V gene. The CDR3 region has the DNA TGCAGCGTTCTCGGTAGCGGGAGGACTTTCTCCTACAATGAGCAGTTCTTC. It is translated as CSVLGSGRTFSYNEQFF.